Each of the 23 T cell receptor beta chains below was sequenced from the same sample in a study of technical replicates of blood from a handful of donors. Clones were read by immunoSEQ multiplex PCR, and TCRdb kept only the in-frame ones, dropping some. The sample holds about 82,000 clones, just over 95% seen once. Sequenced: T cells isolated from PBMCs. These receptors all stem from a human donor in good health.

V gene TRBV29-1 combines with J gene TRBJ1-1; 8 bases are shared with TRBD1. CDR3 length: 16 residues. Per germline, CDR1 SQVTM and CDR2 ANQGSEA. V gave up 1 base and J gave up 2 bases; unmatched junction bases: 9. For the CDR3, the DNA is TGCAGCGTTGAAGGACGGGGACAGGTGGGAAACACTGAAGCTTTCTTT. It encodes CSVEGRGQVGNTEAFF.

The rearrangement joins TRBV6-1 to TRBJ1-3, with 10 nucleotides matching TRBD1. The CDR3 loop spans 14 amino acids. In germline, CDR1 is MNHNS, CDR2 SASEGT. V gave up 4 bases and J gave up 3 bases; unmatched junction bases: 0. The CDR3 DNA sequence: TGTGCCAGCAGTGGGACAGGGGGTGGAAACACCATATATTTT. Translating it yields CASSGTGGGNTIYF.

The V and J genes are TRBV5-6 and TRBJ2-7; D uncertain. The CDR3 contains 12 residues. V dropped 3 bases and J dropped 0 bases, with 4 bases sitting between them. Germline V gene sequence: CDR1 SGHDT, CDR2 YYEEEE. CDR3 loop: CASSYSSYEQYF. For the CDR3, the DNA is TGTGCCAGCAGCTACAGCTCCTACGAGCAGTACTTC.

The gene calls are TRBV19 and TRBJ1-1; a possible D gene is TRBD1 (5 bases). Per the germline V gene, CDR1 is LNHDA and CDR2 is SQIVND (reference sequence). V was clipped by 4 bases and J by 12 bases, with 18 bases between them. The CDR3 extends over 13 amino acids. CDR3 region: CASSTKGVLETFF. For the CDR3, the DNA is TGTGCCAGTAGTACGAAAGGGGTTTTGGAAACTTTCTTT.

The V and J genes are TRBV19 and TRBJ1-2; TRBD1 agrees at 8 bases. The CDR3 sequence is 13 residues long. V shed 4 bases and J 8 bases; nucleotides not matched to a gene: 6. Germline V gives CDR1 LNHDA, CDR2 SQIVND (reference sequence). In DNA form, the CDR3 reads TGTGCCAGTAGTAAGGACAGGGCCTGGGGCTACACCTTC. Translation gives CASSKDRAWGYTF.

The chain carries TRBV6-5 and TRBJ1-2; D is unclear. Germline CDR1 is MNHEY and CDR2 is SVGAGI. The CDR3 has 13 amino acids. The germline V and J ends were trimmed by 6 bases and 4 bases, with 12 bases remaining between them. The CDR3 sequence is CASSLPGGYGYTF. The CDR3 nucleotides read TGTGCCAGCAGCCTCCCGGGAGGCTATGGCTACACCTTC.

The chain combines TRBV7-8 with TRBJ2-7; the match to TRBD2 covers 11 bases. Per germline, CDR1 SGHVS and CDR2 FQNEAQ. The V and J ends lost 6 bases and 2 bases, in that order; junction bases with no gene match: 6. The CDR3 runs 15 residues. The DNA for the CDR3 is TGTGCCAGCAGATCGACTAGCGGGACCCCCTACGAGCAGTACTTC. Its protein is CASRSTSGTPYEQYF.

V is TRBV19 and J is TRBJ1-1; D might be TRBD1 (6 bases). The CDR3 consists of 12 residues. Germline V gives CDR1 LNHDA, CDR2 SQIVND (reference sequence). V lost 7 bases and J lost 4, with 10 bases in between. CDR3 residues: CASNTGITEAFF. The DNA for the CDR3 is TGTGCCAGTAATACAGGGATCACTGAAGCTTTCTTT. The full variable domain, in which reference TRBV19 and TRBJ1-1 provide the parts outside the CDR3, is DGGITQSPKYLFRKEGQNVTLSCEQNLNHDAMYWYRQDPGQGLRLIYYSQIVNDFQKGDIAEGYSVSREKKESFPLTVTSAQKNPTAFYLCASNTGITEAFFGQGTRLTVV.

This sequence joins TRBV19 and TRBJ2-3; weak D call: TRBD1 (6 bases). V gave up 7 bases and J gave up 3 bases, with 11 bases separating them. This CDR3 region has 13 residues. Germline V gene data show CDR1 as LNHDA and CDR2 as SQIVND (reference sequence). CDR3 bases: TGTGCCAGTAAGATAACAGGGACAGATACGCAGTATTTT. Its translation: CASKITGTDTQYF.

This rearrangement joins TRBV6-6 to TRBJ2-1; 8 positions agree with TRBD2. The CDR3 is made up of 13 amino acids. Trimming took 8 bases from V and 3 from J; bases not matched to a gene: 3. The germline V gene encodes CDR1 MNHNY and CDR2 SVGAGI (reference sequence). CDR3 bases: TGTGCCAGCCGGGGACTAGGCTACAATGAGCAGTTCTTC. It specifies CASRGLGYNEQFF.

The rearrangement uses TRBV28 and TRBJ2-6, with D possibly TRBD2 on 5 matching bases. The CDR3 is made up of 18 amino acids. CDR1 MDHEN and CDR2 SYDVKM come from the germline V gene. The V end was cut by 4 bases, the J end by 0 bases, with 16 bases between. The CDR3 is CASSSSLEALSGANVLTF. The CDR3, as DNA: TGTGCCAGCAGTTCGTCCCTGGAGGCCCTCTCTGGGGCCAACGTCCTGACTTTC. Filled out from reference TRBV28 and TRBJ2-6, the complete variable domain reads DVKVTQSSRYLVKRTGEKVFLECVQDMDHENMFWYRQDPGLGLRLIYFSYDVKMKEKGDIPEGYSVSREKKERFSLILESASTNQTSMYLCASSSSLEALSGANVLTFGAGSRLTVL.

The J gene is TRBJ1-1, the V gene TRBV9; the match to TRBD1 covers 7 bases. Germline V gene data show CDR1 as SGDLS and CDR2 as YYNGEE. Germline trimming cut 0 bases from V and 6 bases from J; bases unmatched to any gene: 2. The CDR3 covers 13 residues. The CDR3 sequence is CASSVAGGPEAFF. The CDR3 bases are TGTGCCAGCAGCGTAGCAGGGGGGCCTGAAGCTTTCTTT.

CDR3 protein: CASSFLAGRYNEQFF. The CDR3 region has the DNA TGTGCCAGCAGCTTCCTAGCGGGAAGATACAATGAGCAGTTCTTC. The chain couples TRBV7-9 to TRBJ2-1; 9 nucleotides match TRBD2. V shed 3 bases and J 4 bases; nucleotides not matched to a gene: 4. The CDR3 spans 15 residues. Germline CDR1 SEHNR, CDR2 FQNEAQ (reference sequence).

Written as DNA, the CDR3 is TGTGCCAGCAGCCTAAACCTAGCGGGAGGGCCCCTATTGAATGAGCAGTTCTTC. Translating gives CASSLNLAGGPLLNEQFF. The rearrangement links TRBV11-2 to TRBJ2-1, with TRBD2 matching 12 bases. The J segment lost 7 bases and the V segment lost 5 bases, leaving 15 bases of the junction unmatched. The CDR3 has 18 residues. Germline V gives CDR1 SGHAT, CDR2 FQNNGV. Based on the CDR3 plus reference TRBV11-2 and TRBJ2-1, the full variable domain is EAGVAQSPRYKIIEKRQSVAFWCNPISGHATLYWYQQILGQGPKLLIQFQNNGVVDDSQLPKDRFSAERLKGVDSTLKIQPAKLEDSAVYLCASSLNLAGGPLLNEQFFGPGTRLTVL.

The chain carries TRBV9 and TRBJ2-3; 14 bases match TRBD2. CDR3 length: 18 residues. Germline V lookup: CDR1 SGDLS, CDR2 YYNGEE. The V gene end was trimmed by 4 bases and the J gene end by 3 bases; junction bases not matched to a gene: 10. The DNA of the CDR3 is TGTGCCAGCAGCCCCGGGACTAGCGGGAGTGTGTGGACAGATACGCAGTATTTT. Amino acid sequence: CASSPGTSGSVWTDTQYF.

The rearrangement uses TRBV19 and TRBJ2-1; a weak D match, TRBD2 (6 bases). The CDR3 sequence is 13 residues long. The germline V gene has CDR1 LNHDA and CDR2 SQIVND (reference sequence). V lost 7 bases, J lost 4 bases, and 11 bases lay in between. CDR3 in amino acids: CASIGGVYNEQFF. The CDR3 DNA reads TGTGCCAGTATAGGCGGGGTATACAATGAGCAGTTCTTC.

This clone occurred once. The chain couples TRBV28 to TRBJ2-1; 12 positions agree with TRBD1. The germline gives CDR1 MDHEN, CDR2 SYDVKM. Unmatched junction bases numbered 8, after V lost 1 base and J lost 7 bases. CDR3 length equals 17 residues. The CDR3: CASSLLIGTGGFNEQFF. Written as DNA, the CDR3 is TGTGCCAGCAGTTTATTAATTGGGACAGGGGGCTTTAATGAGCAGTTCTTC.

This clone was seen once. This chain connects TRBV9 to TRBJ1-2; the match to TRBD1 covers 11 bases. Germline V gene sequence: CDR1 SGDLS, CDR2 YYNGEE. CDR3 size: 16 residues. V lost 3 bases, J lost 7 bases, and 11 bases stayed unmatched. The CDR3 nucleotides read TGTGCCAGCAGCGCCGAAGGACAGGGGGCGCTTCGTGGCTACACCTTC. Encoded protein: CASSAEGQGALRGYTF.

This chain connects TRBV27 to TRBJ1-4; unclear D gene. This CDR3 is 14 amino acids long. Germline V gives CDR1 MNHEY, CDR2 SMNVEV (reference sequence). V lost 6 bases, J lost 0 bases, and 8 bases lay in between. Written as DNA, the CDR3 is TGTGCCAGCAGATACAGAGCAACTAATGAAAAACTGTTTTTT. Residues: CASRYRATNEKLFF.

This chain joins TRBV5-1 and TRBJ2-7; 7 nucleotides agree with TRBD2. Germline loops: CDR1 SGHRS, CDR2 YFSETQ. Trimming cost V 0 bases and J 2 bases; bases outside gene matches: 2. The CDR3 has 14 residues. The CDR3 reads CASSLAGTTYEQYF. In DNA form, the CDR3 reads TGCGCCAGCAGCTTGGCTGGGACTACCTACGAGCAGTACTTC.

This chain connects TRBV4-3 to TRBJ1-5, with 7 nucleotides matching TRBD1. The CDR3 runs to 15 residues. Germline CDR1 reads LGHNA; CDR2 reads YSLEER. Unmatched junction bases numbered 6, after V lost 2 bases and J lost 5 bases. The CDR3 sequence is CASSQLQGDDQPQHF. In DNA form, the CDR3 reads TGCGCCAGCAGCCAACTCCAGGGGGACGATCAGCCCCAGCATTTT.

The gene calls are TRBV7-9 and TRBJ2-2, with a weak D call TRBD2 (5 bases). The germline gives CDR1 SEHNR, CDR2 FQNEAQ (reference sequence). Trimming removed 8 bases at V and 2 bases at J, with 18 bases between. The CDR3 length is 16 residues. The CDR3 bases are TGTGCCAGCGGTCCAAGAGGGCGGAGTAACACCGGGGAGCTGTTTTTT. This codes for CASGPRGRSNTGELFF.

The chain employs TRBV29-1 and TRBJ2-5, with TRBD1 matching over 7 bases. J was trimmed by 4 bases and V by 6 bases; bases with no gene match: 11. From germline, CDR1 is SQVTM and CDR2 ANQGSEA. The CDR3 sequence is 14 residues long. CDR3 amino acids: CSVVRDRSVETQYF. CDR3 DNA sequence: TGCAGCGTGGTCCGGGACAGATCGGTAGAGACCCAGTACTTC.